Sequencing of this T cell receptor (beta chain) was carried out in a study of T cells of healthy individuals. TCRdb passed the 5' RACE reads through MiXCR, listing each CDR3 protein once. Of 90,000 to 100,000 distinct CDR3 sequences detected, 15% to 20% appear once; the ten largest clones hold 6% to 8%. The CDR3 has 16 amino acids. Trimming removed 0 bases at V and 2 bases at J, with 11 bases between. Germline V gene sequence: CDR1 SGDLS, CDR2 YYNGEE. This clonotype came up many times. The TCR sequence derives from a human donor in good health. The chain has TRBV9 and TRBJ2-2; D is perhaps TRBD1 or TRBD2 (5 bases each). The CDR3 DNA reads TGTGCCAGCAGCGTAGTTTCAGGGAGCAACACCGGGGAGCTGTTTTTT. It yields the protein CASSVVSGSNTGELFF.